Listed below are T cell receptor beta chains from one sample, sequenced in a study of vaccination effects on CD4 cells after COVID-19. Which antigens these TCRs recognize remains unknown. Assay: immunoSEQ multiplex PCR; the TCRdb copy retains only in-frame clones and omits some. Of approximately 57,000 clones in the sample, about 78% were seen once. This material consisted of CD4+ T cells from PBMCs cultured without peptide, taken after COVID-19 vaccination. These receptors were taken from a human donor who received a COVID-19 vaccine. Both conserved end residues are part of each CDR3. D genes are given only for firm matches. Some rows have no size entry. The others give once, few or many, or a class for an expanded clone.

clone_size	d_call	v_call	j_call	cdr3_aa	cdr3_nt
.	.	TRBV3-1/TRBV3-2	TRBJ2-7	CASSQLFAGDEYF	TGTGCCAGCAGCCAACTTTTCGCGGGTGACGAGTACTTC
few	.	TRBV28	TRBJ1-2	CASSLASRVVGYTF	TGTGCCAGCAGTTTGGCGTCGCGTGTCGTTGGCTACACCTTC
.	TRBD1	TRBV6-1	TRBJ1-4	CASSDRGQEFF	TGTGCCAGCAGCGACAGGGGTCAAGAATTTTTT
.	.	TRBV19	TRBJ1-5	CASSIMRYQPQHF	TGTGCCAGTAGTATTATGCGGTATCAGCCCCAGCATTTT
.	TRBD2	TRBV5-6	TRBJ2-1	CASSPTSGFYNEQFF	TGTGCCAGCAGCCCCACTAGCGGGTTTTACAATGAGCAGTTCTTC
.	TRBD1	TRBV6-2/TRBV6-3	TRBJ1-2	CASSPRSTGSGYGYTF	TGTGCCAGCAGCCCTCGTTCGACAGGGAGTGGGTATGGCTACACCTTC
.	TRBD1	TRBV9	TRBJ1-2	CASSVGQGDYGYTF	TGTGCCAGCAGCGTAGGACAGGGAGACTATGGCTACACCTTC
few	.	TRBV19	TRBJ1-2	CASSTLHRARAMGYTF	TGTGCCAGTAGTACGCTACACAGGGCGAGAGCCATGGGCTACACCTTC
.	.	TRBV18	TRBJ2-3	CASSPGASGADTQYF	TGTGCCAGCTCACCAGGGGCCTCGGGAGCAGATACGCAGTATTTT
.	TRBD1	TRBV5-1	TRBJ2-7	CASSLMGQPTEQYF	TGCGCCAGCAGCTTGATGGGACAGCCTACGGAGCAGTACTTC
.	TRBD2	TRBV19	TRBJ2-1	CASSLMAGGLYNEQFF	TGTGCCAGTAGTTTGATGGCGGGAGGGCTCTACAATGAGCAGTTCTTC